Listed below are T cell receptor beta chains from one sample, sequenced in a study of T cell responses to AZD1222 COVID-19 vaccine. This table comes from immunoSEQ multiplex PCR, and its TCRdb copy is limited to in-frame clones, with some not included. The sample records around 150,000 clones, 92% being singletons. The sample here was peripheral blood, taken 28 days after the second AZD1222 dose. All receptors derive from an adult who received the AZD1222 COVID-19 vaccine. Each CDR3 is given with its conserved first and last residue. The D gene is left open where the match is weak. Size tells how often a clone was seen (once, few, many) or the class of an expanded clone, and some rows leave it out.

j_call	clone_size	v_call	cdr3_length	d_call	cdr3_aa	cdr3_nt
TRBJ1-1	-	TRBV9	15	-	CASSVEPNLNTEAFF	TGTGCCAGCAGCGTAGAGCCGAATTTGAACACTGAAGCTTTCTTT
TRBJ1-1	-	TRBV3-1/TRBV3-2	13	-	CASSQEGGTEAFF	TGTGCCAGCAGCCAAGAAGGAGGGACTGAAGCTTTCTTT
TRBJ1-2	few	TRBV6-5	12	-	CASSTNNYGYTF	TGTGCCAGCAGTACGAATAACTATGGCTACACCTTC
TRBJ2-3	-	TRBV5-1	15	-	CASSLAAPKTDTQYF	TGCGCCAGCAGCTTAGCCGCGCCGAAAACAGATACGCAGTATTTT
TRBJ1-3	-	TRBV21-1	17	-	CASTHKWGGAFGNTIYF	TGTGCCAGCACCCACAAGTGGGGGGGCGCTTTTGGAAACACCATATATTTT
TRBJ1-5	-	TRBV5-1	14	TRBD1	CASSSGQGGQPQHF	TGCGCCAGCAGCAGTGGACAGGGTGGGCAGCCCCAGCATTTT
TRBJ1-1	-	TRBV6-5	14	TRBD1	CASSNRGRGTEAFF	TGTGCCAGCAGTAACAGGGGGCGCGGCACTGAAGCTTTCTTT
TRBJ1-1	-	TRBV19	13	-	CASSPRDQTEAFF	TGTGCCAGTAGCCCCAGGGACCAGACTGAAGCTTTCTTT
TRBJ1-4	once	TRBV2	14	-	CASSAMLSNEKLFF	TGTGCCAGCAGTGCCATGCTATCTAATGAAAAACTGTTTTTT
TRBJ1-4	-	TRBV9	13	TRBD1	CASSVGGQGLLFF	TGTGCCAGCAGCGTAGGCGGACAGGGTTTACTGTTTTTT